This T cell receptor (beta chain) was sequenced during a study of sequential checkpoint blockade in melanoma (dated by TCRdb to between 2018 and 2020). Describing the broader study: In a 1:1 randomization, patients received either first-line nivolumab then ipilimumab (arm A) or ipilimumab then nivolumab (arm B). Maintenance nivolumab came after each of the two trial sequences. Broader findings and caveats from the paper: The model for predicting response that combines TCR metrics with mutation burden needs to be validated in larger, independent patient cohorts.

About this clone itself: This clone's antigen is unknown. Nothing much larger sits one base from this clone, and base qualities are not available.

TCRbeta CDR3 regions were immunosequenced from genomic DNA with the immunoSEQ Assay. Before high-throughput sequencing, genomic DNA was amplified using bias-controlled multiplex PCR. From the authors' description of their analysis: To quantify the absolute abundance of each unique TCRbeta CDR3 region, the sequences were collapsed and filtered. Clonality, defined as 1 minus Pielou's evenness, was calculated using only productive rearrangements. A previously published method was used to identify clones with significantly greater frequencies in on-treatment samples than in baseline samples. The source is immuneACCESS, and TCRdb retained only in-frame sequences with V and J called. Part of the clones is not carried over; for the studies checked, unresolved V genes explain less than half of this, and the remainder is unexplained. V, J and clone size are those of that table, while D and trimming were read from the DNA. The sample records some 32,000 clones, under 90% of which are singletons. Jointly, the top ten make up 18% of the sample.

The sample's treatment or condition label is to be understood as: randomized to nivolumab then ipilimumab (arm A) or the reverse (arm B). None of the patients in the trial had previously been given DNA-damaging chemotherapy. Live CD3+CD8+ cells negative for CD19 and CD56 were sorted from thawed PBMCs on a FACS Aria II flow cytometer. Samples came from patients with melanoma in CheckMate 064, a randomized, open-label phase II trial of sequential checkpoint blockade. Peripheral blood mononuclear cells were collected by leukapheresis, purified with Ficoll-Paque, and frozen in human serum with about 9.6% DMSO. Purity of sorted blood CD3+CD8+ cells was verified at >95% immediately after sorting, followed by DNA extraction. Its CDR3 holds 11 amino acids, cysteine through phenylalanine. Just the 33-base CDR3 DNA is kept, in frame starting at base 1. In the germline V gene (reference sequence), CDR1 corresponds to SEHNR and CDR2 to FQNEAQ. V sheds 8 bases and J sheds 5 bases, leaving 10 bases between their ends.

The TCR comes from a human donor with melanoma. The chain links TRBV7-9 with TRBJ2-7; a tentative D call is TRBD2 (5 bases match). The sample consisted of CD8+ T cells sorted from blood (inferred from file names), taken from a patient given nivolumab and ipilimumab in sequence. The sequence in DNA is TGTGCCAGCGAGGGCCCAAACGAGCAGTACTTC. Its coded protein is CASEGPNEQYF.